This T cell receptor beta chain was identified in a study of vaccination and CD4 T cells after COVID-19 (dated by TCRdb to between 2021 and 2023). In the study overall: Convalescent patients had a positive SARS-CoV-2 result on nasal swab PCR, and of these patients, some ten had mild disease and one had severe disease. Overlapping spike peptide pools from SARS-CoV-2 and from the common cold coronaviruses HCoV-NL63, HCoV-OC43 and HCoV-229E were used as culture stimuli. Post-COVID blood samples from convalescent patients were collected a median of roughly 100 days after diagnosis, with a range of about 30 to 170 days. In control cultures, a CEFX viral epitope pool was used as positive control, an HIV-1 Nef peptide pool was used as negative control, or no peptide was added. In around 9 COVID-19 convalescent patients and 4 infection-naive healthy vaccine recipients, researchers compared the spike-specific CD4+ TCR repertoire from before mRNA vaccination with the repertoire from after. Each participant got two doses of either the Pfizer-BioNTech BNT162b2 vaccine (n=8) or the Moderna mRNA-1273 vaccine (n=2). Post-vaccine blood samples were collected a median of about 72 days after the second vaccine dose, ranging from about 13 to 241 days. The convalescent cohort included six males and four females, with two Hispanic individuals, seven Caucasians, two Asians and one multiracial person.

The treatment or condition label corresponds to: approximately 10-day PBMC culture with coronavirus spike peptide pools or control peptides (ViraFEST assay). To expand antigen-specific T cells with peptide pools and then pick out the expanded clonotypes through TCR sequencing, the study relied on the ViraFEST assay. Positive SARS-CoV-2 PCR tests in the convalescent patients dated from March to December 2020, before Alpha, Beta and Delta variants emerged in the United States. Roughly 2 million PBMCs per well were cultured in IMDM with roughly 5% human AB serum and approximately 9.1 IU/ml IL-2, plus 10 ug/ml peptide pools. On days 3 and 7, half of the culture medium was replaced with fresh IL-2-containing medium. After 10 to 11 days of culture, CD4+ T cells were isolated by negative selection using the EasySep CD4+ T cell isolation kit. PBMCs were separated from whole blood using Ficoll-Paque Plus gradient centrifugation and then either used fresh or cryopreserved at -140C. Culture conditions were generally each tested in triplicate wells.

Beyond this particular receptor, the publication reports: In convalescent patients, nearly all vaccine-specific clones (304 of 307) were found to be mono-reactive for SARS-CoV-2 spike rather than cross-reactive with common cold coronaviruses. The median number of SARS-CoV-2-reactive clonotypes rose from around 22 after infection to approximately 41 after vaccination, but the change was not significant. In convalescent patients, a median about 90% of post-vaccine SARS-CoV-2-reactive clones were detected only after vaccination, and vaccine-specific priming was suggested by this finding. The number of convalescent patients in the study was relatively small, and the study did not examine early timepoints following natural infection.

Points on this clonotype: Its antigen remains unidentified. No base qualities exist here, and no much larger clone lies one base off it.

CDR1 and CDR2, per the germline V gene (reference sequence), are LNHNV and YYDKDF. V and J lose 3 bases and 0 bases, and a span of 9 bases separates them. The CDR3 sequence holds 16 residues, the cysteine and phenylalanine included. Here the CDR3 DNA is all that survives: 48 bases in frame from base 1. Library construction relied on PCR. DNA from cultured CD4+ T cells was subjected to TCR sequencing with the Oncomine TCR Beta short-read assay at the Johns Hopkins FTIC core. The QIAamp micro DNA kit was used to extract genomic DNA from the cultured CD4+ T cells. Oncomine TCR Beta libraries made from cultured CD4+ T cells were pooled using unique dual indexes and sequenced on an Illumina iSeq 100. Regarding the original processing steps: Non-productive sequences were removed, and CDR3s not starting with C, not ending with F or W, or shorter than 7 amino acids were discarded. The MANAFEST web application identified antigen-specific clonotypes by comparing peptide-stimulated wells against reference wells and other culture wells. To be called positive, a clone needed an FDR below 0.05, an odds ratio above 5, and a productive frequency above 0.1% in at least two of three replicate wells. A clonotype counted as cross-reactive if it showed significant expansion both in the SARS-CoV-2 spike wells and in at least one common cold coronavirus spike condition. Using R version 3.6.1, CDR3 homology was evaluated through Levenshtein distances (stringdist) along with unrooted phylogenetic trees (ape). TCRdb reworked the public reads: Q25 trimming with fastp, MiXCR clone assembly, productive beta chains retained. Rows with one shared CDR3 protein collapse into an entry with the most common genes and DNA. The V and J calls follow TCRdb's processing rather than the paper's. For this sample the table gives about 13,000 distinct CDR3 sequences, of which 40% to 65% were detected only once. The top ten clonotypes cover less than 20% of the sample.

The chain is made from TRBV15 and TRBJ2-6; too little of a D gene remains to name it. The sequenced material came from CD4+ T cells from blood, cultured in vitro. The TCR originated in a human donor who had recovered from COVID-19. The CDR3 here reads CATSRDVRSGANVLTF. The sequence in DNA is TGTGCCACCAGCAGGGACGTACGCTCTGGGGCCAACGTCCTGACTTTC.